These T cell receptor beta chains were read from a single sample in a study of control samples from healthy donors and cancer patients. Using immunoSEQ multiplex PCR, the repertoire was profiled, and TCRdb retains in-frame clones only, with some absent. The sample has approximately 150,000 clones; 90% to 95% are singletons. The sequenced sample was PBMCs. These receptors came from a man in his sixties with colorectal cancer. Both conserved end residues are part of each CDR3. The D gene is left open where the match is weak. Not every row has a clone size; where given, it reads once, few, many or a size class.

cdr3_nt cdr3_aa v_call clone_size j_call d_call
TGTGCCAGCAGCGTAGAATCGTCAGAAAACATTCAGTACTTC CASSVESSENIQYF TRBV9 NA TRBJ2-4 NA
TGTGCCAGCAGCCGAAGCGACAGGACGAACACTGAAGCTTTCTTT CASSRSDRTNTEAFF TRBV5-8 once TRBJ1-1 NA
TGTGCAAGTCGCCCAAGAACAGGGGACACTGAAGCTTTCTTT CASRPRTGDTEAFF TRBV12-2 NA TRBJ1-1 NA
TGTGCCAGCAGCTCGCAAAGGCACACCGGGGAGCTGTTTTTT CASSSQRHTGELFF TRBV7-2 NA TRBJ2-2 NA
TGTGCCTCAATGGGGCAGTCCATGAACACTGAAGCTTTCTTT CASMGQSMNTEAFF TRBV19 NA TRBJ1-1 NA
TGTGCCAGCAGCTTGGGACAGACCTACGAGCAGTACTTC CASSLGQTYEQYF TRBV11-2 NA TRBJ2-7 TRBD1
TGCGCCAGCAGCCAAGAAGGGGGCCTGGGAGGCTACACCTTC CASSQEGGLGGYTF TRBV4-1 NA TRBJ1-2 TRBD1
TGTGCCTGGAGTCCTAAGAAAGGGACCGGGGAGCTGTTTTTT CAWSPKKGTGELFF TRBV30 NA TRBJ2-2 NA
TGCGCCAGCAGTGCCGCAGTGGCGGCGGAAAAACTGTTTTTT CASSAAVAAEKLFF TRBV10-1 NA TRBJ1-4 NA
TGTGCCAGCTCACCACAGGGAAGTCAGGATAATTCACCCCTCCACTTT CASSPQGSQDNSPLHF TRBV18 NA TRBJ1-6 NA
TGTGCCAGCAGCCCCGGGACAGGTCGAGAGACCCAGTACTTC CASSPGTGRETQYF TRBV9 NA TRBJ2-5 TRBD1
TGTGCCATCAGGCAGGCAACAGGGCCTACGCAGTATTTT CAIRQATGPTQYF TRBV10-3 NA TRBJ2-3 NA
TGTGCCTGGGGAGGGGTTAGGTCCTACGAGCAGTACTTC CAWGGVRSYEQYF TRBV30 NA TRBJ2-7 NA
TGTGCCAGCAGCGTCAAACCGGGACCCCCCGGGCGGACAGATACGCAGTATTTT CASSVKPGPPGRTDTQYF TRBV9 NA TRBJ2-3 NA
TGTGCCTGGAGTGAGGGGGGCCACGGGGAGCTGTTTTTT CAWSEGGHGELFF TRBV30 NA TRBJ2-2 NA
TGTGCCAGCAGCTTAGAACCGGGTTTTGGGTACGAGCAGTACTTC CASSLEPGFGYEQYF TRBV7-6 NA TRBJ2-7 NA
TGTGCCAGCAGCGCCGACAGTGGTCATTCACCCCTCCACTTT CASSADSGHSPLHF TRBV9 NA TRBJ1-6 NA
TGTGCCAGCAGCTTAGGGGGTTCTGGAAACACCATATATTTT CASSLGGSGNTIYF TRBV11-2 NA TRBJ1-3 NA
TGTGCCAGCAGTTCCCCGGGGAACACTGAAGCTTTCTTT CASSSPGNTEAFF TRBV6-5 NA TRBJ1-1 NA
TGCAGTGCTAGTCCTTGGCCAGGGGATCAGCCCCAGCATTTT CSASPWPGDQPQHF TRBV20-1 NA TRBJ1-5 NA
TGTGCCAGCAGTCCGGGATACTCCTACGAGCAGTACTTC CASSPGYSYEQYF TRBV6-5 NA TRBJ2-7 NA
TGTGCCAGCAGTTTGACACCGACCGGGGAGCTGTTTTTT CASSLTPTGELFF TRBV28 NA TRBJ2-2 NA
TGTGCCATCGCGGATGGAGCGGAGACCCAGTACTTC CAIADGAETQYF TRBV10-3 NA TRBJ2-5 NA
TGTGCCAGCAGCCCGGGACGGATCAACGAGCAGTACTTC CASSPGRINEQYF TRBV3-1/TRBV3-2 NA TRBJ2-7 NA
TGTGCCAGCAGCTTAGCGGCTGGGGGCAATCAGCCCCAGCATTTT CASSLAAGGNQPQHF TRBV7-2 NA TRBJ1-5 NA
TGCGCCAGCAGCCAAGAGGGCCCGGGACAGGGTATGGAGACCCAGTACTTC CASSQEGPGQGMETQYF TRBV4-3 NA TRBJ2-5 TRBD1
TGTGCCTTGGAACAGGGGGGGACTGAAGCTTTCTTT CALEQGGTEAFF TRBV30 NA TRBJ1-1 TRBD1
TGTGCCATCAGGGGACATGGCTACACCTTC CAIRGHGYTF TRBV10-3 NA TRBJ1-2 NA
TGTGCCAGTGGGCCGGGACAGGGGGTTTATTCACCCCTCCACTTT CASGPGQGVYSPLHF TRBV2 few TRBJ1-6 TRBD1
TGTGCCAGCAGCGTAGGGGGACTCTTCTCTAATGAAAAACTGTTTTTT CASSVGGLFSNEKLFF TRBV9 NA TRBJ1-4 NA
TGTGCCAGCAGCGTAGGGACAGATAACACTGAAGCTTTCTTT CASSVGTDNTEAFF TRBV9 NA TRBJ1-1 NA
TGTGCCAGCAGAACACTCAGGGGCTCCTACGAGCAGTACTTC CASRTLRGSYEQYF TRBV11-2 few TRBJ2-7 NA
TGCAGTGCTGGATCTGGAAACACCATATATTTT CSAGSGNTIYF TRBV20-1 NA TRBJ1-3 NA
TGTGCCATTCCACTAGCGGGGGGACAAGAGACCCAGTACTTC CAIPLAGGQETQYF TRBV2 NA TRBJ2-5 TRBD2
TGCGCCAGCAGTCCACAGGGGAAAGGCACTGAAGCTTTCTTT CASSPQGKGTEAFF TRBV10-1 few TRBJ1-1 TRBD1
TGTGCCAGCAGTTACTCTTTTGGGGCAGGGGCGGACACTGAAGCTTTCTTT CASSYSFGAGADTEAFF TRBV6-2/TRBV6-3 NA TRBJ1-1 NA
TGTGCCAGCAGCGAAGGGTCCTCTGGAAACACCATATATTTT CASSEGSSGNTIYF TRBV9 NA TRBJ1-3 NA
TGTGCCAGCAGTTACAGGGTCGACGGCAATCAGCCCCAGCATTTT CASSYRVDGNQPQHF TRBV6-5 NA TRBJ1-5 NA
TGCGCCAGCAGCTTGGACAGCTCCTATAATTCACCCCTCCACTTT CASSLDSSYNSPLHF TRBV5-1 NA TRBJ1-6 NA
TGTGCCAGCAGTATAACTGAGGCTGAAGCTTTCTTT CASSITEAEAFF TRBV2 NA TRBJ1-1 NA
TGTGCCAGCAGCATAACAGGGATGGTGTGGCCTGAAGCTTTCTTT CASSITGMVWPEAFF TRBV13 once TRBJ1-1 NA
TGCGCCAGCAGCTTGTTTCCAGGCTACAATCAGCCCCAGCATTTT CASSLFPGYNQPQHF TRBV5-1 few TRBJ1-5 NA
TGTGCCAGCAGTGACCTATCGACAGCTTTCCTTTCACCCCTCCACTTT CASSDLSTAFLSPLHF TRBV27 few TRBJ1-6 NA
TGTGCCAGCAGACCAGGACAGGGGGTCAATCAGCCCCAGCATTTT CASRPGQGVNQPQHF TRBV27 NA TRBJ1-5 TRBD1
TGTGCCAGCGCCCGCGGGGCACCCCCCAATTTTAACTATAATTCACCCCTCCACTTT CASARGAPPNFNYNSPLHF TRBV27 NA TRBJ1-6 NA
TGTGCCAGCAGCCAGGACAGGGTGGGAGGCTACACCTTC CASSQDRVGGYTF TRBV5-4 NA TRBJ1-2 TRBD1
TGCGCCAGCAGCTTGGGGGGGAACACTGAAGCTTTCTTT CASSLGGNTEAFF TRBV5-1 once TRBJ1-1 NA
TGTGCCAGCTCACCACCGACAGGGCGGAGAGAGACCCAGTACTTC CASSPPTGRRETQYF TRBV18 NA TRBJ2-5 TRBD1
TGTGCCAGCAGTCTAGCGGGGGGGGATAATGAGCAGTTCTTC CASSLAGGDNEQFF TRBV6-2/TRBV6-3 NA TRBJ2-1 TRBD2
TGTGCCAGCTCCCCGGGAGCGGTAGTACGAGAGACCCAGTACTTC CASSPGAVVRETQYF TRBV18 NA TRBJ2-5 NA
TGCGCCAGCAGCAAATACCAGGGTACCGGGGAGCTGTTTTTT CASSKYQGTGELFF TRBV5-1 NA TRBJ2-2 NA
TGTGCCAGCAGCTTAGTGGGGACAGGGTGGGAGACCCAGTACTTC CASSLVGTGWETQYF TRBV7-8 once TRBJ2-5 TRBD1
TGCGCCAGCAGCCAAGCAAGAGAGTACGAGCAGTACTTC CASSQAREYEQYF TRBV4-1 once TRBJ2-7 NA
TGTGCCAGTAGTACGGCAGGGAGAGGGTCTGAAGCTTTCTTT CASSTAGRGSEAFF TRBV19 NA TRBJ1-1 NA
TGTGCCAGCAGTTACGATAGCGGCACAGATACGCAGTATTTT CASSYDSGTDTQYF TRBV6-2/TRBV6-3 NA TRBJ2-3 NA
TGTGCCAGTAGTATAGAGGGAGGGGAGGATGAAAAACTGTTTTTT CASSIEGGEDEKLFF TRBV19 once TRBJ1-4 NA